The 27 T cell receptor beta chains below come from one sample, sequenced in a study of T cell repertoires in cytomegalovirus infection. TCRdb re-called the reads through MiXCR, storing one row per CDR3 protein. Here the sample spans roughly 920,000 distinct CDR3 sequences, 31% being singletons. These receptors' targets are unknown. The starting material was cultured CD8+ T cells from PBMCs, obtained from culture after CMV antigen stimulation. These receptor sequences come from a human donor in good health (CMV status not recorded). Some clones in this sample may be carry-over from other donors' samples.

This clonotype was recorded a few times. The rearrangement joins TRBV7-9 to TRBJ2-5, with D possibly TRBD2 on 6 matching bases. Germline V lookup: CDR1 SEHNR, CDR2 FQNEAQ (reference sequence). There are 14 residues in the CDR3. Trimming removed 5 bases from V and 1 base from J, with 11 bases in between. The CDR3 nucleotides are TGTGCCAGCAGCCCCGGGACTTTCCAAGAGACCCAGTACTTC. Amino acids: CASSPGTFQETQYF.

This clonotype was counted ten times or more. The V call is TRBV12-3 or TRBV12-4, the J call TRBJ1-6; a weak D match, TRBD1 (6 bases). Trimming pared 2 bases from V and 5 bases from J, leaving 28 bases between. This CDR3 has 21 residues. Here the CDR3 DNA reads TGTGCCAGCAGTTTAACGTTTTTCAGGACAGATGAGATACAAAATAATTCACCCCTCCACTTT. This translates into CASSLTFFRTDEIQNNSPLHF.

This clonotype was detected many times. The chain recombines TRBV4-2 with TRBJ2-3; 7 bases are shared with TRBD1. The CDR3 is 15 amino acids. Germline CDR1 is LGHNA and CDR2 is YNFKEQ. The V gene end was trimmed by 4 bases and the J gene end by 2 bases; junction bases not matched to a gene: 6. CDR3 loop: CASSPQGEDTDTQYF. The CDR3 DNA reads TGTGCCAGCAGCCCTCAGGGGGAAGACACAGATACGCAGTATTTT.

This rearrangement joins TRBV2 to TRBJ2-1, with TRBD1 matching 8 bases. The V gene's germline CDR1 is SNHLY and CDR2 FYNNEI. With V trimmed by 6 bases and J by 3 bases, 7 bases remained unmatched. CDR3 length equals 15 residues. The CDR3 spells CASSITGQGYNEQFF. The CDR3 DNA sequence: TGTGCCAGCAGCATAACCGGACAGGGCTACAATGAGCAGTTCTTC.

The chain joins TRBV29-1 to TRBJ2-1; TRBD1 might be the D (5 bases). From germline, CDR1 is SQVTM and CDR2 ANQGSEA. The CDR3 totals 12 residues. Deletions cut 3 bases from V and 7 bases from J, with 10 bases between. CDR3: CSVEWGRNEQFF. CDR3 DNA sequence: TGCAGCGTTGAGTGGGGCCGGAATGAGCAGTTCTTC.

This sequence joins TRBV19 and TRBJ1-5, with TRBD1 as a possible D gene (5 bases). The CDR3 extends over 13 amino acids. Trimming removed 7 bases from V and 8 bases from J, with 15 bases in between. The V gene's germline CDR1 is LNHDA and CDR2 SQIVND (reference sequence). CDR3 coding DNA: TGTGCCAGTACCCAGTGGCTGGGGGAGCCCCAGCATTTT. Translating gives CASTQWLGEPQHF. Full variable domain (rest looked up from reference TRBV19 and TRBJ1-5): DGGITQSPKYLFRKEGQNVTLSCEQNLNHDAMYWYRQDPGQGLRLIYYSQIVNDFQKGDIAEGYSVSREKKESFPLTVTSAQKNPTAFYLCASTQWLGEPQHFGDGTRLSIL.

This chain uses TRBV24-1 with TRBJ2-5; 10 bases align to TRBD2. Germline loops: CDR1 KGHDR, CDR2 SFDVKD. The trim removed 0 bases at V and 0 bases at J, leaving 9 bases unmatched. The CDR3 contains 19 residues. DNA for the CDR3: TGTGCCACCAGTGATTTGGGTAGCGGGGGGCCCCTGTACCAAGAGACCCAGTACTTC. It is translated as CATSDLGSGGPLYQETQYF.

Only a few counts were recorded for this clonotype. The gene calls are TRBV11-3 and TRBJ2-1; 8 bases fit TRBD1. V shed 5 bases, J shed 7 bases, and the junction held 10 bases outside the gene matches. The CDR3 extends over 15 amino acids. CDR1 SGHNT and CDR2 YENEEA come from the germline V gene. Written as DNA, the CDR3 is TGTGCCAGCAGCCCATGGGACAGGATGGAGAATGAGCAGTTCTTC. Its protein product is CASSPWDRMENEQFF.

The rearrangement joins TRBV20-1 to TRBJ1-6; 7 nucleotides agree with TRBD1. The CDR3 covers 16 residues. The germline V gene has CDR1 DFQATT and CDR2 SNEGSKA (reference sequence). V shed 0 bases, J shed 6 bases, and the junction held 8 bases outside the gene matches. In nucleotides, the CDR3 is TGCAGTGCTAGAGATTTTGGACAGGAATCTAATTCACCCCTCCACTTT. Translation: CSARDFGQESNSPLHF.

The rearrangement uses TRBV6-4 and TRBJ2-6, with D possibly TRBD2 on 5 matching bases. V was clipped by 10 bases and J by 0 bases, with 10 bases between them. From germline, CDR1 is MRHNA and CDR2 SNTAGT. There are 14 residues in the CDR3. CDR3 loop: CATRDSSGANVLTF. Here the CDR3 DNA reads TGTGCCACCCGGGATTCCTCTGGGGCCAACGTCCTGACTTTC.

The chain couples TRBV27 to TRBJ2-5; 7 positions agree with TRBD1. Germline values: CDR1 MNHEY, CDR2 SMNVEV (reference sequence). Losses at the gene ends were 5 bases for V and 4 bases for J; bases not matched to a gene: 4. The CDR3 has 13 residues. DNA of the CDR3: TGTGCCAGCAGTGAACGGGACAGAGAGACCCAGTACTTC. This sequence encodes CASSERDRETQYF.

This chain uses TRBV19 with TRBJ2-2; D is possibly TRBD2 (5 bases). V was clipped by 4 bases and J by 5 bases, with 17 bases between them. CDR3 length equals 16 residues. The V gene's germline CDR1 is LNHDA and CDR2 SQIVND (reference sequence). Here the CDR3 DNA reads TGTGCCAGTAGTAGTTCCGCGGGTCCCCAAACCGGGGAGCTGTTTTTT. Its translation is CASSSSAGPQTGELFF. Supplemented by reference TRBV19 and TRBJ2-2, the full variable domain reads DGGITQSPKYLFRKEGQNVTLSCEQNLNHDAMYWYRQDPGQGLRLIYYSQIVNDFQKGDIAEGYSVSREKKESFPLTVTSAQKNPTAFYLCASSSSAGPQTGELFFGEGSRLTVL.

This chain links TRBV5-5 with TRBJ2-7; no clear D gene. The CDR3 extends over 16 amino acids. CDR1 is SGHKS and CDR2 is YYEKEE in the germline V gene (reference sequence). Trimming shortened V by 0 bases and J by 2 bases, and 15 bases separated the two germline ends. Here the CDR3 reads CASSLGMVRGTYEQYV. The CDR3 nucleotides read TGTGCCAGCAGCTTGGGGATGGTGCGCGGAACCTACGAGCAGTACGTC.

Comments on this clonotype: At one of its ends the junction is not consistent with the germline gene, which may arise from a read error. The rearrangement uses TRBV7-8 and TRBJ2-1; TRBD2 agrees at 11 bases. This CDR3 spans 18 amino acids. Germline V CDR1 and CDR2: SGHVS, FQNEAQ. CDR3 protein: CASSSSSGGRLSYNDQFF. As DNA, the CDR3 is TGTGCCAGCAGCTCCTCTAGCGGGGGGCGTCTTTCCTACAATGATCAGTTCTTC.

J is TRBJ2-7 and V is TRBV19, with 9 bases aligning to TRBD1. This CDR3 region has 12 residues. Germline CDR1 reads LNHDA; CDR2 reads SQIVND (reference sequence). V trimming: 8 bases; J trimming: 3 bases; junction bases outside the gene matches: 2. The DNA for the CDR3 is TGTGCCAGTGGGACAGGGAGCTACGAGCAGTACTTC. Its protein product is CASGTGSYEQYF.

This clonotype was seen a few times. The V and J genes are TRBV7-2 and TRBJ1-6; D is unresolved. V lost 2 bases and J lost 0, with 14 bases in between. CDR3 length: 18 residues. Germline lookup yields CDR1 SGHTA and CDR2 FQGNSA. Written as DNA, the CDR3 is TGTGCCAGCAGCTTAATCCCGGCAGCAAGCTCCTATAATTCACCCCTCCACTTT. Amino acid sequence: CASSLIPAASSYNSPLHF.

A few counts support this clonotype. This sequence joins TRBV4-3 and TRBJ2-3; TRBD2 might be the D (5 bases). This CDR3 spans 19 amino acids. Germline V gives CDR1 LGHNA, CDR2 YSLEER. Deletions cut 0 bases from V and 3 bases from J, with 22 bases between. CDR3: CASSQDQTFEGAVTDTQYF. As DNA, the CDR3 is TGCGCCAGCAGCCAAGATCAGACCTTCGAGGGTGCGGTGACAGATACGCAGTATTTT.

The rearrangement links TRBV4-1 to TRBJ2-2; TRBD1 or TRBD2 may be the D gene (5 bases each). CDR1 is MGHRA and CDR2 is YSYEKL in the germline V gene. The CDR3 has 15 residues. V lost 4 bases and J lost 6, with 15 bases in between. The CDR3 bases are TGCGCCAGCAGCCTAGGGGCAGCGGCTCCCGGGGAGCTGTTTTTT. Translation gives CASSLGAAAPGELFF.

This clonotype has more than one count but fewer than ten. The chain employs TRBV25-1 and TRBJ2-5; 8 bases are a match to TRBD1. The CDR3 loop spans 13 amino acids. Germline loops: CDR1 MGHDK, CDR2 SYGVNS. With V trimmed by 7 bases and J by 4 bases, 5 bases remained unmatched. CDR3 in DNA: TGTGCCAGCATCAGGGGGCCGGGAGAGACCCAGTACTTC. It is translated as CASIRGPGETQYF.

The V call is TRBV19, the J call TRBJ2-1; D gene unclear. CDR1 and CDR2 (germline): LNHDA, SQIVND (reference sequence). This CDR3 comprises 16 residues. V lost 3 bases and J 0 bases, leaving 12 bases between the germline ends. The CDR3 reads CASSILGKASYNEQFF. CDR3 nucleotides: TGTGCCAGTAGTATTTTAGGGAAGGCCTCCTACAATGAGCAGTTCTTC.

This clonotype was counted only a few times. This rearrangement joins TRBV5-1 to TRBJ2-7; maybe TRBD1 (5 bases). The germline gives CDR1 SGHRS, CDR2 YFSETQ. The V end was cut by 2 bases, the J end by 6 bases, with 15 bases between. The CDR3 has 14 residues. The CDR3, as DNA: TGCGCCAGCAGCTTCTCAGGGATCGACGTCGAGCAGTACTTC. It codes for CASSFSGIDVEQYF. Complete variable domain (other parts from reference TRBV5-1 and TRBJ2-7): KAGVTQTPRYLIKTRGQQVTLSCSPISGHRSVSWYQQTPGQGLQFLFEYFSETQRNKGNFPGRFSGRQFSNSRSEMNVSTLELGDSALYLCASSFSGIDVEQYFGPGTRLTVT.

The chain employs TRBV15 and TRBJ2-2, with D maybe TRBD1 (6 bases). Germline assignment: CDR1 LNHNV and CDR2 YYDKDF (reference sequence). This CDR3 has 15 residues. Between the trimmed V and J ends, which lost 1 base and 2 bases, there was a span of 8 bases. The CDR3 loop is CATSRVDSNTGELFF. CDR3 nucleotide sequence: TGTGCCACCAGCAGAGTGGACAGCAACACCGGGGAGCTGTTTTTT.

The V and J genes are TRBV10-3 and TRBJ1-5, with a tentative D call TRBD1 (5 bases). The CDR3 sequence is 16 residues long. V lost 4 bases to trimming and J lost 4 bases, with 17 bases between them. Germline loops: CDR1 ENHRY, CDR2 SYGVKD. The CDR3 is CAISGPNEGPNQPQHF. The DNA of the CDR3 is TGTGCCATCAGTGGGCCGAATGAGGGGCCAAATCAGCCCCAGCATTTT.

Many counts were recorded for this clonotype. The rearrangement uses TRBV7-2 and TRBJ2-5; 14 bases match TRBD2. The germline CDR1 and CDR2 sequences are SGHTA and FQGNSA. V gave up 7 bases and J gave up 3 bases; unmatched junction bases: 7. The CDR3 length is 16 residues. The CDR3: CASTLPGLAGEETQYF. The CDR3 region has the DNA TGTGCCAGCACCCTCCCGGGACTAGCGGGGGAAGAGACCCAGTACTTC.

The chain uses TRBV5-4 and TRBJ2-5; 9 bases align to TRBD1. Germline CDR1 reads SGHNT; CDR2 reads YYREEE (reference sequence). J was trimmed by 1 base and V by 4 bases; bases with no gene match: 11. The CDR3 spans 17 residues. CDR3 sequence: CASSRGQGMTFQETQYF. The DNA of the CDR3 is TGTGCCAGCAGCCGAGGACAGGGGATGACTTTCCAAGAGACCCAGTACTTC.

The chain couples TRBV5-1 to TRBJ2-3; 7 nucleotides align to TRBD1. In germline, CDR1 is SGHRS, CDR2 YFSETQ. The CDR3 spans 15 residues. The V segment lost 4 bases and the J segment 2 bases; nucleotides outside the gene matches: 7. CDR3 amino acids: CASSPRQGFTDTQYF. The CDR3 coding sequence is TGCGCCAGCAGCCCCAGACAGGGATTCACAGATACGCAGTATTTT.

The chain is built from TRBV5-5 and TRBJ2-7; no definite D call. There are 13 residues in the CDR3. From germline, CDR1 is SGHKS and CDR2 YYEKEE (reference sequence). V was cut by 3 bases and J by 2 bases, with 9 bases left in between. DNA of the CDR3: TGTGCCAGCAGCTCCCGGGTGACCTACGAGCAGTACTTC. Protein: CASSSRVTYEQYF.